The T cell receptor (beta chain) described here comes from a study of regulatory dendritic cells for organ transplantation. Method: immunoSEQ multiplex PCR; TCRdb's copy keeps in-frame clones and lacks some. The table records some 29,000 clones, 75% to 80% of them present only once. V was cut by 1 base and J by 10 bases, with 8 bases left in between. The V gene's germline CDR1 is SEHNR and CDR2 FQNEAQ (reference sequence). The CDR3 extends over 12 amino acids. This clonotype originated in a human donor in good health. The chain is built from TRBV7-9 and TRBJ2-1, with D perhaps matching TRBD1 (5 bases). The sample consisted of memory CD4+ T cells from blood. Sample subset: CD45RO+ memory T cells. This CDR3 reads CASSLDWTEQFF. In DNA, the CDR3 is TGTGCCAGCAGCTTAGATTGGACAGAGCAGTTCTTC.